This T cell receptor (beta chain) was recovered during a study of shared clonotypes between healthy human individuals. Study-wide results and limits: Depth of sequencing was expected to influence donor clonotype sharing.

Terminally differentiated effector memory CD45RA+ cells were excluded by CCR7 positive selection of CD45RO-negative cells. All donors qualified as healthy HIV-negative adults and had experienced no recent acute infections or vaccinations. Trimming shortened V by 3 bases and J by 7 bases, and 12 bases separated the two germline ends. CDR1 MDHEN and CDR2 SYDVKM come from the germline V gene. This CDR3 has 13 amino acids. In the case of this clone: Its antigen is unknown.

Libraries were prepared by immunoSEQ multiplex PCR; TCRdb keeps only in-frame clonotypes and omits some of them. The sample carries approximately 2,000,000 clones, around 93% recorded once. The sequence was obtained from a man in his late teens or twenties in good health. Some clones in this sample may be carry-over from other donors' samples. The chain is built from TRBV28 and TRBJ2-5, with D hard to call. Specimen: naive CD8+ T cells from PBMCs. The CDR3 sequence: CASSFLRGVTQYF. The CDR3 DNA reads as TGTGCCAGCAGTTTTCTGCGTGGGGTGACCCAGTACTTC.